Following are 22 T cell receptor beta chains from one sample sequenced in a study of T cell responses to AZD1222 COVID-19 vaccine. This table comes from immunoSEQ multiplex PCR, and its TCRdb copy is limited to in-frame clones, with some not included. The sample has approximately 120,000 clones; 70% to 90% are singletons. This sample comprised peripheral blood, obtained 28 days after the second AZD1222 dose. Receptors originate from an adult who received the AZD1222 COVID-19 vaccine.

The rearrangement joins TRBV27 to TRBJ1-2; D unresolved. The ends were cut back, 6 bases at V and 8 bases at J, with 13 bases in the middle. The germline CDR1 and CDR2 sequences are MNHEY and SMNVEV (reference sequence). This CDR3 is built from 12 residues. The chain's CDR3 is CASRGPFGGYTF. In DNA, the CDR3 is TGTGCCAGCAGAGGACCCTTTGGAGGCTACACCTTC.

The rearrangement uses TRBV4-1 and TRBJ1-1; 7 nucleotides agree with TRBD1. The CDR3 runs to 13 residues. Germline CDR1 and CDR2: MGHRA and YSYEKL. Trimming at V came to 4 bases and at J to 5 bases, leaving 4 bases not matched to a gene. The CDR3 sequence: CASSRTGETEAFF. DNA for the CDR3: TGCGCCAGCAGCCGTACAGGGGAGACTGAAGCTTTCTTT.

This clone has only one observation. V is TRBV7-2 and J is TRBJ1-2; D is undetermined. The CDR3 spans 13 residues. The V end lost 5 bases, the J end lost 1 base, and 8 bases lay between the germline ends. Germline V gene sequence: CDR1 SGHTA, CDR2 FQGNSA. The CDR3 loop reads CASSPIGNYGYTF. The DNA for the CDR3 is TGTGCCAGCAGCCCCATTGGTAACTATGGCTACACCTTC.

The chain combines TRBV23-1 with TRBJ2-7; D may be TRBD2 (5 bases). TRBV23-1 is recorded as an ORF, its role being uncertain. The V and J ends lost 3 bases and 0 bases respectively, with 15 bases between them. The CDR3 covers 16 residues. The CDR3 DNA reads TGCGCCAGCAGTCATCACCTCGGACGGGACTCCTACGAGCAGTACTTC. As protein: CASSHHLGRDSYEQYF.

Here the CDR3 DNA reads TGTGCCAGCAGTGATTGGCGCAGGGGGTCGGATCAGCCCCAGCATTTT. This translates into CASSDWRRGSDQPQHF. The gene calls are TRBV25-1 and TRBJ1-5; 7 positions agree with TRBD1. The CDR3 has 16 residues. Germline assignment: CDR1 MGHDK and CDR2 SYGVNS. The ends lost 3 bases at V and 5 bases at J; junction bases unmatched: 10. Based on the CDR3 plus reference TRBV25-1 and TRBJ1-5, the full variable domain is EADIYQTPRYLVIGTGKKITLECSQTMGHDKMYWYQQDPGMELHLIHYSYGVNSTEKGDLSSESTVSRIRTEHFPLTLESARPSHTSQYLCASSDWRRGSDQPQHFGDGTRLSIL.

The chain carries TRBV18 and TRBJ1-5, with a tentative D call TRBD1 (6 bases). CDR1 KGHSH and CDR2 LQKENI come from the germline V gene. V was cut by 6 bases and J by 3 bases, with 9 bases left in between. The CDR3 spans 13 residues. The DNA for the CDR3 is TGTGCCAGCTCTGGACAGTACAATCAGCCCCAGCATTTT. The encoded protein is CASSGQYNQPQHF.

The chain combines TRBV6-6 with TRBJ2-7; D unclear. The CDR3 totals 14 residues. CDR1 and CDR2 from the germline V gene are MNHNY and SVGAGI (reference sequence). Trimming shortened V by 3 bases and J by 3 bases, and 12 bases separated the two germline ends. The CDR3 sequence is CASSYLTVGYEQYF. The CDR3 DNA sequence: TGTGCCAGCAGTTATTTGACTGTCGGCTACGAGCAGTACTTC.

V usage is TRBV5-1 and J usage is TRBJ1-2; 9 nucleotides align to TRBD1. This CDR3 comprises 13 residues. V lost 4 bases to trimming and J lost 8 bases; unmatched junction nucleotides: 6. The germline V gene encodes CDR1 SGHRS and CDR2 YFSETQ. CDR3 nucleotides: TGCGCCAGCAGCGCGACAGGGGGTAACGGCTACACCTTC. It is translated as CASSATGGNGYTF. The full variable domain, with the rest looked up from reference TRBV5-1 and TRBJ1-2, is KAGVTQTPRYLIKTRGQQVTLSCSPISGHRSVSWYQQTPGQGLQFLFEYFSETQRNKGNFPGRFSGRQFSNSRSEMNVSTLELGDSALYLCASSATGGNGYTFGSGTRLTVV.

The rearrangement links TRBV4-2 to TRBJ1-6; 9 nucleotides line up with TRBD1. The CDR3 consists of 15 residues. J was trimmed by 8 bases and V by 1 base; bases with no gene match: 3. Germline V gene sequence: CDR1 LGHNA, CDR2 YNFKEQ. This chain's CDR3 is CASSQGGQGDSPLHF. The CDR3 region has the DNA TGTGCCAGCAGCCAAGGGGGACAGGGTGATTCACCCCTCCACTTT.

V usage is TRBV5-4 and J usage is TRBJ1-2, with D maybe TRBD1 (5 bases). The CDR3 covers 14 residues. Looked up from germline, CDR1 is SGHNT and CDR2 is YYREEE (reference sequence). Trimming took off 2 bases at V and 4 bases at J, with 12 bases between the two ends. The CDR3 reads CASSFTGTIYGYTF. CDR3 coding DNA: TGTGCCAGCAGCTTTACCGGGACGATCTATGGCTACACCTTC.

The chain carries TRBV7-2 and TRBJ1-4, with TRBD1 as a possible D gene (6 bases). The CDR3 consists of 14 residues. Trimming took 5 bases from V and 10 from J, leaving 17 bases between them. In germline, CDR1 is SGHTA, CDR2 FQGNSA. CDR3 nucleotide sequence: TGTGCCAGCAGCCTTCCCCGGGAAGGGGGAAAACTGTTTTTT. This sequence encodes CASSLPREGGKLFF.

This clone came up a few times. The genes are TRBV20-1 and TRBJ2-3, with 9 bases lining up with TRBD1. Germline CDR1 and CDR2: DFQATT and SNEGSKA (reference sequence). J gave up 4 bases and V 3 bases, and 8 bases lay outside the gene matches. The CDR3 runs 15 residues. Here the CDR3 DNA reads TGCAGTGCTAGTCTCTACACAGGGGGCGCAGATACGCAGTATTTT. It translates to CSASLYTGGADTQYF.

J is TRBJ2-7 and V is TRBV4-1; perhaps D is TRBD1 or TRBD2 (5 bases each). V lost 0 bases to trimming and J lost 2 bases, with 11 bases between them. Germline values: CDR1 MGHRA, CDR2 YSYEKL. This CDR3 contains 15 residues. The CDR3 protein is CASSQDPTGPYEQYF. The CDR3 DNA reads as TGCGCCAGCAGCCAAGATCCAACGGGACCCTACGAGCAGTACTTC.

This clone was recorded many times. The V and J genes are TRBV10-3 and TRBJ2-7; possibly TRBD1 or TRBD2 for D (5 bases each). Trimming shortened V by 11 bases and J by 0 bases, and 17 bases separated the two germline ends. The CDR3 loop spans 14 amino acids. Germline lookup yields CDR1 ENHRY and CDR2 SYGVKD. The CDR3 DNA sequence: TGTGCCTCGGTCCGGGACCCACGCTCCTACGAGCAGTACTTC. As protein: CASVRDPRSYEQYF.

The J gene is TRBJ2-2, the V gene TRBV5-1; D call uncertain. V lost 4 bases and J 3 bases, leaving 7 bases between the germline ends. CDR3 length equals 13 residues. Germline CDR1 and CDR2: SGHRS and YFSETQ. CDR3 sequence (DNA): TGCGCCAGCAGCCGCTCTGACACCGGGGAGCTGTTTTTT. Protein: CASSRSDTGELFF. Based on the CDR3 plus reference TRBV5-1 and TRBJ2-2, the full variable domain is KAGVTQTPRYLIKTRGQQVTLSCSPISGHRSVSWYQQTPGQGLQFLFEYFSETQRNKGNFPGRFSGRQFSNSRSEMNVSTLELGDSALYLCASSRSDTGELFFGEGSRLTVL.

This chain connects TRBV19 to TRBJ2-1; TRBD2 aligns across 10 bases. V was pared by 4 bases and J by 8 bases, with 8 bases of the junction left unmatched. This CDR3 contains 15 residues. CDR1 LNHDA and CDR2 SQIVND come from the germline V gene (reference sequence). CDR3 coding DNA: TGTGCCAGTAGTACTCTAGCGGGGGTCTTCGATGAGCAGTTCTTC. Translated: CASSTLAGVFDEQFF.

The chain joins TRBV18 to TRBJ1-2, with D perhaps TRBD1 (5 bases). The V gene lost 5 bases and the J gene lost 6 bases, with 19 bases spanning the gap. Per germline, CDR1 KGHSH and CDR2 LQKENI. This CDR3 is 15 amino acids long. The CDR3 sequence is CASSNSGSSGNGYTF. In nucleotides, the CDR3 is TGTGCCAGCTCAAATTCAGGGTCTTCAGGAAATGGCTACACCTTC.

In nucleotides, the CDR3 is TGTGCCAGCTCACGGTTGCAGGGTGAATTGGGTGACACCTTC. This codes for CASSRLQGELGDTF. The gene calls are TRBV18 and TRBJ1-2, with a weak D call TRBD1 (5 bases). CDR3 length equals 14 residues. Deletions cut 4 bases from V and 12 bases from J, with 21 bases between. The germline V gene encodes CDR1 KGHSH and CDR2 LQKENI.

The CDR3 nucleotides are TGTGCCTGGAGTGTACTGGGGGGCGAAAAACTGTTTTTT. Its protein product is CAWSVLGGEKLFF. The rearrangement uses TRBV30 and TRBJ1-4; possible D gene TRBD1, 6 bases. Trimming took 0 bases from V and 8 from J, leaving 10 bases between them. CDR3 length: 13 amino acids. CDR1 GTSNPN and CDR2 SVGIG come from the germline V gene (reference sequence).

The gene calls are TRBV28 and TRBJ2-7, with D tentatively TRBD1 (6 bases). Trimming took off 7 bases at V and 4 bases at J, with 14 bases between the two ends. The CDR3 contains 13 residues. From germline, CDR1 is MDHEN and CDR2 SYDVKM. CDR3 DNA: TGTGCCAGCATCCGGGACACCCCTTACGAGCAGTACTTC. It translates to CASIRDTPYEQYF. Supplemented by reference TRBV28 and TRBJ2-7, the full variable domain reads DVKVTQSSRYLVKRTGEKVFLECVQDMDHENMFWYRQDPGLGLRLIYFSYDVKMKEKGDIPEGYSVSREKKERFSLILESASTNQTSMYLCASIRDTPYEQYFGPGTRLTVT.

The genes are TRBV5-1 and TRBJ2-2; TRBD2 matches 13 bases. Germline CDR1 is SGHRS and CDR2 is YFSETQ. V shed 2 bases and J 5 bases; nucleotides not matched to a gene: 9. The CDR3 sequence is 18 residues long. As DNA, the CDR3 is TGCGCCAGCAGCTTATGGGGGACTAGCGGGACCGGGACCGGGGAGCTGTTTTTT. This gives the protein CASSLWGTSGTGTGELFF.

This clone occurred once. The gene calls are TRBV7-9 and TRBJ1-1; D possibly corresponds to TRBD1 (6 bases). The germline gives CDR1 SEHNR, CDR2 FQNEAQ (reference sequence). V lost 1 base to trimming and J lost 5 bases, with 8 bases between them. The CDR3 is 13 residues long. Here the CDR3 DNA reads TGTGCCAGCAGCTTAGAGGGGGGGACTGAAGCTTTCTTT. Residues: CASSLEGGTEAFF.